One sample yielded the 13 T cell receptor beta chains listed below, sequenced in a study of OX40 agonist ivuxolimab in advanced cancers. The repertoire was sequenced with immunoSEQ multiplex PCR; TCRdb's copy has only in-frame clones and lacks some. The sample carries about 57,000 clones, nearly 85% recorded once. The input for sequencing was CD4+ or CD8+ T cells sorted from blood, taken in a trial of the OX40 agonist ivuxolimab. These receptors came from an adult with an advanced solid tumor such as melanoma, head and neck, liver or kidney cancer.

The chain joins TRBV6-6 to TRBJ2-1, with 14 bases matching TRBD2. Germline loops: CDR1 MNHNY, CDR2 SVGAGI (reference sequence). The CDR3 extends over 16 amino acids. With V trimmed by 5 bases and J by 3 bases, 3 bases remained unmatched. The CDR3 loop is CASSGGLAGGYNEQFF. As DNA, the CDR3 is TGTGCCAGCAGTGGTGGACTAGCGGGAGGCTACAATGAGCAGTTCTTC.

This chain joins TRBV28 and TRBJ2-2; D is unclear. Germline CDR1 is MDHEN and CDR2 is SYDVKM. Trimming took off 3 bases at V and 2 bases at J, with 7 bases between the two ends. The CDR3 extends over 14 amino acids. The CDR3 sequence is CASSLKPNTGELFF. The CDR3 DNA reads as TGTGCCAGCAGTTTGAAGCCCAACACCGGGGAGCTGTTTTTT.

The CDR3 is CASSLVGGAYEQYF. DNA of the CDR3: TGTGCCAGCAGCTTAGTAGGGGGGGCCTACGAGCAGTACTTC. The rearrangement joins TRBV7-2 to TRBJ2-7, with a possible D match to TRBD2 (7 bases). The V end lost 1 base, the J end lost 2 bases, and 9 bases lay between the germline ends. CDR3 length: 14 amino acids. Looked up from germline, CDR1 is SGHTA and CDR2 is FQGNSA. The variable domain in full, with the rest retrieved from reference TRBV7-2 and TRBJ2-7, is GAGVSQSPSNKVTEKGKDVELRCDPISGHTALYWYRQSLGQGLEFLIYFQGNSAPDKSGLPSDRFSAERTGGSVSTLTIQRTQQEDSAVYLCASSLVGGAYEQYFGPGTRLTVT.

This rearrangement joins TRBV27 to TRBJ1-2, with 8 bases lining up with TRBD1. Germline V gene data show CDR1 as MNHEY and CDR2 as SMNVEV (reference sequence). This CDR3 is 16 amino acids long. V gave up 6 bases and J gave up 0 bases; unmatched junction bases: 9. CDR3 nucleotide sequence: TGTGCCAGCAGACCAAGGACAGGGACAGCTAACTATGGCTACACCTTC. It encodes CASRPRTGTANYGYTF.

The CDR3: CASSLAGTSGRDEQFF. The CDR3, as DNA: TGCGCCAGCAGCTTGGCGGGGACTAGCGGGAGAGATGAGCAGTTCTTC. The rearrangement joins TRBV5-1 to TRBJ2-1; TRBD2 agrees at 14 bases. Germline-derived CDR1 and CDR2 are SGHRS and YFSETQ. V lost 0 bases, J lost 8 bases, and 4 bases stayed unmatched. The CDR3 has 16 residues. The whole variable domain, remainder taken from reference TRBV5-1 and TRBJ2-1, is KAGVTQTPRYLIKTRGQQVTLSCSPISGHRSVSWYQQTPGQGLQFLFEYFSETQRNKGNFPGRFSGRQFSNSRSEMNVSTLELGDSALYLCASSLAGTSGRDEQFFGPGTRLTVL.

The chain employs TRBV4-2 and TRBJ2-2; possibly TRBD1 for D (6 bases). Deletions cut 5 bases from V and 5 bases from J, with 18 bases between. From germline, CDR1 is LGHNA and CDR2 YNFKEQ. This CDR3 region has 16 residues. Written as DNA, the CDR3 is TGTGCCAGCAGCTTGATCACTACCAGGGGAACCGGGGAGCTGTTTTTT. As protein: CASSLITTRGTGELFF.

About this clone: The junction and the germline gene differ at one end; a read error may be behind it. The chain carries TRBV6-1 and TRBJ1-1; D unresolved. CDR1 and CDR2 from the germline V gene are MNHNS and SASEGT. The CDR3 consists of 15 residues. The CDR3 loop is CASSEALRQNTGAFF. The CDR3 coding sequence is TGTGCCAGCAGTGAAGCGCTTCGGCAGAACACTGGAGCTTTCTTT.

The sample holds a few counts of this clone. The V call is TRBV2, the J call TRBJ2-5; D gene ambiguous. Germline V gene lookup returns CDR1 SNHLY and CDR2 FYNNEI. The CDR3 runs to 13 residues. V dropped 5 bases and J dropped 5 bases, with 12 bases sitting between them. The CDR3, as DNA: TGTGCCAGCAGTCGGGCGCCGAGGGAGACCCAGTACTTC. It yields the protein CASSRAPRETQYF.

There are a few counts of this clone. The chain recombines TRBV18 with TRBJ2-7; TRBD2 is a possible D gene (5 bases). The CDR3 contains 12 residues. Per the germline V gene, CDR1 is KGHSH and CDR2 is LQKENI. V was trimmed by 5 bases and J by 2 bases, leaving 7 bases between them. CDR3 DNA sequence: TGTGCCAGCTCATTCGGGACCTACGAGCAGTACTTC. It specifies CASSFGTYEQYF.

The chain couples TRBV10-1 to TRBJ1-5; 8 bases agree with TRBD1. V lost 6 bases to trimming and J lost 5 bases; unmatched junction nucleotides: 3. CDR3 length: 13 residues. The germline gives CDR1 WNHNN, CDR2 SYGVQD (reference sequence). CDR3 sequence reads: CASSPGGHQPQHF. The CDR3 nucleotides are TGCGCCAGCAGCCCAGGGGGCCATCAGCCCCAGCATTTT.

V is TRBV7-9 and J is TRBJ2-3, with 7 bases matching TRBD1. Germline lookup yields CDR1 SEHNR and CDR2 FQNEAQ (reference sequence). J was trimmed by 6 bases and V by 5 bases; bases with no gene match: 5. CDR3 length equals 13 residues. The CDR3 region is CASSLDRVDTQYF. CDR3 DNA sequence: TGTGCCAGCAGCCTCGACAGGGTTGATACGCAGTATTTT.

The chain combines TRBV2 with TRBJ1-5; TRBD1 might be the D (6 bases). Germline V CDR1 and CDR2: SNHLY, FYNNEI. The V and J ends lost 6 bases and 3 bases respectively, with 12 bases between them. CDR3 length: 14 amino acids. Written as DNA, the CDR3 is TGTGCCAGCAGGGGACATTTGAACAATCAGCCCCAGCATTTT. As protein: CASRGHLNNQPQHF.

This chain connects TRBV5-4 to TRBJ2-1, with 8 positions matching TRBD2. V trimming: 1 base; J trimming: 4 bases; junction bases outside the gene matches: 7. Germline-derived CDR1 and CDR2 are SGHNT and YYREEE (reference sequence). CDR3 length: 16 residues. CDR3 nucleotides: TGTGCCAGCAGCTTGTCGGTGACTAGCGAGTACAATGAGCAGTTCTTC. Its translation: CASSLSVTSEYNEQFF. Based on the CDR3 plus reference TRBV5-4 and TRBJ2-1, the full variable domain is ETGVTQSPTHLIKTRGQQVTLRCSSQSGHNTVSWYQQALGQGPQFIFQYYREEENGRGNFPPRFSGLQFPNYSSELNVNALELDDSALYLCASSLSVTSEYNEQFFGPGTRLTVL.